One sample yielded the 2 T cell receptor beta chains listed below, sequenced in a study of type 1 regulatory T cells (dated by TCRdb to about 2021). The listed sequencing device is Illumina MiSeq. Using fastp trimming at Q25 and MiXCR clonotype assembly, TCRdb reanalyzed the public sequencing data and kept in-frame beta chains. A single entry per CDR3 protein holds the most common genes and DNA from its merged rows. The sample contains about 59,000 distinct CDR3 sequences, 60% to 65% of them found a single time. Over 1.5% of the sample is in the top ten clones. These receptors are not linked to any known antigen. Sequenced material: cultured non-Tr1 T cells, either the whole culture or a sorted T cell fraction (not recorded which). The cell subset or site label for this specimen denotes: non-Tr1 population from the T-allo10 product. The receptors derive from a human donor in good health.

V gene TRBV3-1 combines with J gene TRBJ2-7; 8 bases match TRBD2. Germline lookup yields CDR1 LGHDT and CDR2 YNNKEL (reference sequence). CDR3 length: 15 residues. V dropped 3 bases and J dropped 4; count of bases not matched to a gene: 8. The CDR3 spells CASSHRLAYNYEQYF. The DNA of the CDR3 is TGTGCCAGCAGCCACAGACTAGCGTACAATTACGAGCAGTACTTC.

The genes are TRBV14 and TRBJ2-6; D gene uncertain. CDR3 length: 12 amino acids. Trimming shortened V by 9 bases and J by 4 bases, and 7 bases separated the two germline ends. Germline CDR1 is SGHDN and CDR2 is FVKESK. The CDR3 loop reads CASGVGANVLTF. CDR3 nucleotide sequence: TGTGCCAGTGGAGTCGGGGCCAACGTCCTGACTTTC. Looking up the rest from reference TRBV14 and TRBJ2-6 gives the full variable domain: EAGVTQFPSHSVIEKGQTVTLRCDPISGHDNLYWYRRVMGKEIKFLLHFVKESKQDESGMPNNRFLAERTGGTYSTLKVQPAELEDSGVYFCASGVGANVLTFGAGSRLTVL.